This paragraph reports one TCR beta chain. The data belong to a study of blood T cell repertoires in COVID-19. Study background: Samples taken during acute and convalescent COVID-19 were collected in the United States, Italy and Spain. Sample material is recorded as cDNA or gDNA derived from T cells, B-cell-depleted T cells, or PBMCs.

The CDR3 loop spans 15 amino acids. V lost 5 bases, J lost 4 bases, and 15 bases lay in between. Germline V gene lookup returns CDR1 MDHEN and CDR2 SYDVKM. Seattle patients were enrolled during active infection and followed longitudinally. Per the authors' pipeline: Using reference gene primer amplification, nucleated cell counts were estimated. Here immunoSEQ multiplex PCR was the method, and the copy in TCRdb shows in-frame clones only, minus some. The V and J calls and clone size are taken from that table; D and trimming were inferred from the DNA. The table includes fewer than 700,000 clones, approximately 91% detected once.

Material: peripheral blood. This receptor was taken from a woman in her forties or fifties with COVID-19, enrolled during active disease. The J gene is TRBJ1-3, the V gene TRBV28, with D possibly matching TRBD1 (5 bases). DNA for the CDR3: TGTGCCAGCAGTCCCGTGGGAGGGGCAGGAAACACCATATATTTT. It encodes CASSPVGGAGNTIYF.